Listed here are 6 T cell receptor beta chains from one sample, sequenced in a study of cytomegalovirus exposure and HLA in healthy donors. Data came from immunoSEQ multiplex PCR; TCRdb stores just in-frame clones and leaves some out. The repertoire holds over 150,000 clones, approximately 96% seen once, with more than 0.7% in the top ten. The specimen sequenced was PBMCs. All receptors come from a woman in her late teens or twenties in good health and CMV-seronegative.

The chain couples TRBV13 to TRBJ1-6, with D hard to call. The CDR3 is 13 amino acids. Trimming stripped 2 bases from V and 14 bases from J, with 13 bases between. Germline V CDR1 and CDR2: PRHDT, FYEKMQ (reference sequence). The DNA for the CDR3 is TGTGCCAGCAGCTTAAGCGCTTTATCGGCCCTCCACTTT. This gives the protein CASSLSALSALHF. Full variable domain (rest looked up from reference TRBV13 and TRBJ1-6): AAGVIQSPRHLIKEKRETATLKCYPIPRHDTVYWYQQGPGQDPQFLISFYEKMQSDKGSIPDRFSAQQFSDYHSELNMSSLELGDSALYFCASSLSALSALHFGNGTRLTVT.

The J gene is TRBJ2-7, the V gene TRBV7-9, with 12 bases identical to TRBD1. V shed 1 base, J shed 7 bases, and the junction held 8 bases outside the gene matches. The CDR3 length is 16 residues. Germline V gene data show CDR1 as SEHNR and CDR2 as FQNEAQ (reference sequence). The CDR3 reads CASSLDPGQGAREQYF. The CDR3 DNA is TGTGCCAGCAGCTTAGATCCGGGACAGGGGGCAAGGGAGCAGTACTTC.

This rearrangement joins TRBV7-3 to TRBJ2-2; D remains unclear. V was trimmed by 5 bases and J by 2 bases, leaving 6 bases between them. Germline CDR1 SGHTA, CDR2 FQGTGA. The CDR3 runs to 13 residues. In DNA, the CDR3 is TGTGCCAGCAGCCCCAGTAACACCGGGGAGCTGTTTTTT. It codes for CASSPSNTGELFF.

This chain joins TRBV5-3 and TRBJ2-5; TRBD2 matches at 13 bases. TRBV5-3 is assigned to the ORF class and has an uncertain function. This CDR3 spans 19 amino acids. V trimming: 4 bases; J trimming: 5 bases; junction bases outside the gene matches: 17. Written as DNA, the CDR3 is TGTGCCAGAAGCCCGGCCCTGGGACTAGCGGGGAGAAGGTGGGAGACCCAGTACTTC. Translated: CARSPALGLAGRRWETQYF.

This clone appeared a few times. The chain uses TRBV18 and TRBJ1-6; no clear D. Germline V CDR1 and CDR2: KGHSH, LQKENI. Trimming cost V 3 bases and J 8 bases, with 11 bases left between them. CDR3 size: 14 residues. The chain's CDR3 is CASSPRQDDSPLHF. CDR3 DNA: TGTGCCAGCTCACCTCGGCAGGATGATTCACCCCTCCACTTT.

The rearrangement uses TRBV4-2 and TRBJ2-5; the D is unclear. CDR3 size: 14 residues. Between the trimmed V and J ends, which lost 3 bases and 4 bases, there was a span of 12 bases. Germline V lookup: CDR1 LGHNA, CDR2 YNFKEQ. The CDR3 nucleotides are TGTGCCAGCAGCCAGGGCCCTTCAGGAGAGACCCAGTACTTC. It encodes CASSQGPSGETQYF.